The clone carrying this TCR beta chain appeared a single time. Its antigen remains unknown. The sample originates from a study of identical twins. The study, taken as a whole, reports: High-abundance cord blood beta clonotypes had fewer insertions; memory repertoires showed none.

TCRdb processed the 5' RACE reads anew with MiXCR; each CDR3 protein has one entry. The sample records fewer than 900,000 distinct CDR3 sequences, 15% to 20% being singletons. This same sample was also part of a study on T cells expressing NK-cell markers. That publication notes: In several experiments, sorting was confined to alpha-beta TCR T cells through use of an anti-gamma-delta TCR antibody.

The sample was PBMCs. The sequence came from a woman between 18 and 29 years old in good health.

CDR3 sequence: CSASERAADQPQHF. The CDR3 DNA sequence: TGCAGTGCTAGTGAAAGGGCAGCCGATCAGCCCCAGCATTTT. This rearrangement joins TRBV20-1 to TRBJ1-5; D remains ambiguous. V was clipped by 3 bases and J by 5 bases, with 14 bases between them. From germline, CDR1 is DFQATT and CDR2 SNEGSKA (reference sequence). The CDR3 sequence is 14 residues long.